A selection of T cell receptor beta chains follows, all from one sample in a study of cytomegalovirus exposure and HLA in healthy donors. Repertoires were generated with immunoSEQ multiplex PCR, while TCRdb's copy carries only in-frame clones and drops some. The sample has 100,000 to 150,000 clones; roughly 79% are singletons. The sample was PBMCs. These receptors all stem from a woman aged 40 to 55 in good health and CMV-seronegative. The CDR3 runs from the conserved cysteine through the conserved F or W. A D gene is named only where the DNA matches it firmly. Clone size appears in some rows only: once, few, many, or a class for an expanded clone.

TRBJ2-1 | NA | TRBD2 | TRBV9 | CASSPSGVSYNEQFF | TGTGCCAGCAGCCCCAGCGGGGTCTCCTACAATGAGCAGTTCTTC
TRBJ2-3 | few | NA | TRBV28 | CASSLSGGKGGQYF | TGTGCCAGCAGTTTATCGGGCGGGAAAGGTGGGCAGTATTTT
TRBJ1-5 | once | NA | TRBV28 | CASSFGQANQPQHF | TGTGCCAGCAGTTTCGGACAAGCCAATCAGCCCCAGCATTTT
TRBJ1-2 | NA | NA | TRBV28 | CASSFGQGENGYTF | TGTGCCAGCAGTTTCGGGCAGGGCGAGAATGGCTACACCTTC
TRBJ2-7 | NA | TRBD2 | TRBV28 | CASLGLAGGEQYF | TGTGCCAGTTTAGGACTAGCGGGGGGCGAGCAGTACTTC
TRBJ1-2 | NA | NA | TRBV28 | CASRLSYDYTF | TGTGCCAGCAGACTTAGCTATGACTACACCTTC
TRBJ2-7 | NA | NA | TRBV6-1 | CASRARGRNSYEQYF | TGTGCCAGCAGGGCCCGGGGGAGGAACTCCTACGAGCAGTACTTC
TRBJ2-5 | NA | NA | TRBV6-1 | CASSGEGGLYGTQYF | TGTGCCAGCAGTGGAGAAGGGGGTCTGTATGGGACCCAGTACTTC
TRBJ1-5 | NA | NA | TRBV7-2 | CASSPEGLAGKNQPQHF | TGTGCCAGCAGCCCGGAGGGGCTCGCAGGAAAGAATCAGCCCCAGCATTTT
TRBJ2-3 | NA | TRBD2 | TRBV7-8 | CASSLEGLARPDTQYF | TGTGCCAGCAGCTTAGAGGGACTAGCCCGTCCAGATACGCAGTATTTT
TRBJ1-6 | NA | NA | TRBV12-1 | CASSYQGGWGDSLQTYNSPLHF | TGTGCCAGCAGCTATCAGGGGGGATGGGGGGATTCTTTACAGACCTATAATTCACCCCTCCACTTT
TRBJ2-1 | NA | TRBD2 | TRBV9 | CASSVASSASGGNEQFF | TGTGCCAGCAGCGTAGCGAGTAGTGCTAGCGGGGGTAATGAGCAGTTCTTC
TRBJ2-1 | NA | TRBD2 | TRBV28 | CASSLSGGDPSYNEQFF | TGTGCCAGCAGTTTAAGCGGGGGGGACCCATCCTACAATGAGCAGTTCTTC
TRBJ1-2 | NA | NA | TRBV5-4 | CASSLSGGGNGYTF | TGTGCCAGCAGCTTGTCGGGGGGAGGTAATGGCTACACCTTC
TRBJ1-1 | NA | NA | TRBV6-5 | CASSEGTSNTEAFF | TGTGCCAGCAGTGAAGGGACATCGAACACTGAAGCTTTCTTT
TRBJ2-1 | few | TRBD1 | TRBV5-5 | CASSWGQGFNEQFF | TGTGCCAGCAGCTGGGGACAGGGATTCAATGAGCAGTTCTTC
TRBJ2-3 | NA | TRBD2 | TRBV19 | CASSIGLAGDTQYF | TGTGCCAGTAGCATCGGACTAGCAGGGGATACGCAGTATTTT
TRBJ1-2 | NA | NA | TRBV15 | CATSGGAGRQNGYTF | TGTGCCACCAGCGGGGGGGCAGGGAGGCAGAATGGCTACACCTTC
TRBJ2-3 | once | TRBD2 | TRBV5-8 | CASSLGTSGGTDTQYF | TGTGCCAGCAGCCTGGGGACTAGCGGGGGCACAGATACGCAGTATTTT
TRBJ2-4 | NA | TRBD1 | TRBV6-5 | CASRQGTENSQYF | TGTGCCAGCAGACAGGGGACAGAAAACAGTCAGTACTTC
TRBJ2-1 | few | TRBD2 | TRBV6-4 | CASIAGSSYNEQFF | TGTGCCAGCATAGCGGGGAGCTCCTACAATGAGCAGTTCTTC
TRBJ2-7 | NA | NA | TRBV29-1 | CSVTGTPTYEQYF | TGCAGCGTTACCGGGACACCGACCTACGAGCAGTACTTC
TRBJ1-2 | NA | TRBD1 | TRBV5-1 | CASSPGQAYYGYTF | TGCGCCAGCAGCCCGGGACAGGCTTACTATGGCTACACCTTC
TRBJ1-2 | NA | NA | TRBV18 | CASSPADVEGYGYTF | TGTGCCAGCTCACCGGCGGACGTGGAGGGCTATGGCTACACCTTC
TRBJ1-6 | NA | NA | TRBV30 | CAWSVGGASGNSPLHF | TGTGCCTGGAGTGTAGGAGGAGCATCGGGTAATTCACCCCTCCACTTT
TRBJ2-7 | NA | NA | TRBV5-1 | CASSLGGDSHEQYF | TGCGCCAGCAGCTTAGGGGGGGACTCCCACGAGCAGTACTTC
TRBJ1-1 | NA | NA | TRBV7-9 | CASSIDGNTEAFF | TGTGCCAGCAGCATAGACGGTAACACTGAAGCTTTCTTT
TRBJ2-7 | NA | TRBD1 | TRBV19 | CASQRGQGSYEQYF | TGTGCCAGTCAGCGCGGACAGGGCTCCTACGAGCAGTACTTC
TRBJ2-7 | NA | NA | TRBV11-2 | CASSLGAAETYEQYF | TGTGCCAGCAGCTTAGGCGCGGCGGAGACCTACGAGCAGTACTTC
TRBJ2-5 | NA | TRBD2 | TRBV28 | CASSLASGSGETQYF | TGTGCCAGCAGTTTAGCTAGCGGGTCGGGGGAGACCCAGTACTTC
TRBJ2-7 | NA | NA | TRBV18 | CASSPPGTNNYEQYF | TGTGCCAGCTCACCACCCGGGACAAACAACTACGAGCAGTACTTC
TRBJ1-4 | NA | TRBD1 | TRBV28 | CASSGAGQGGEKLFF | TGTGCCAGCAGTGGAGCCGGACAGGGCGGTGAAAAACTGTTTTTT
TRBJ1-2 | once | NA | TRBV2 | CASRLGPSYGYTF | TGTGCCAGCAGGTTGGGCCCTTCTTATGGCTACACCTTC
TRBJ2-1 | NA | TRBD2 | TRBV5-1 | CASSFAGGGYNEQFF | TGCGCCAGCAGCTTCGCGGGGGGGGGTTACAATGAGCAGTTCTTC
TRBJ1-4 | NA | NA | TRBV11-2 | CASSLFPPATNEKLFF | TGTGCCAGCAGCTTATTCCCACCGGCAACTAATGAAAAACTGTTTTTT
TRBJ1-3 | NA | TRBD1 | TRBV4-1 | CASSQDPGQGVGNTIYF | TGCGCCAGCAGCCAGGACCCCGGACAGGGGGTTGGAAACACCATATATTTT
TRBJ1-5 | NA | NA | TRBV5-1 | CASSRGIDQPQHF | TGCGCCAGCAGCAGGGGGATAGATCAGCCCCAGCATTTT
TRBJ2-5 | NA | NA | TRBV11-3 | CASSVSGETQYF | TGTGCCAGCAGCGTTAGCGGAGAGACCCAGTACTTC
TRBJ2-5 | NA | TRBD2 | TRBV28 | CASSFGSGRHKTQYF | TGTGCCAGCAGTTTCGGGAGCGGGAGGCATAAGACCCAGTACTTC
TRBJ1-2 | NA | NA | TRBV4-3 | CASSQETGLNYGYTF | TGCGCCAGCAGCCAAGAAACAGGTCTTAACTATGGCTACACCTTC
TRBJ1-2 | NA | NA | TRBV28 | CASSLTHPTNYGYTF | TGTGCCAGCAGTTTAACACACCCAACTAACTATGGCTACACCTTC
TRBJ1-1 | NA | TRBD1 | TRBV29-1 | CSVEDLDRGGTEAFF | TGCAGCGTTGAAGACCTGGACAGGGGAGGCACTGAAGCTTTCTTT
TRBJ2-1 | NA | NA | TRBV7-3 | CASSFRERSENEQFF | TGTGCCAGCAGCTTTCGGGAGAGGTCGGAGAATGAGCAGTTCTTC
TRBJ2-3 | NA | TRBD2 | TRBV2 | CASSDVGTSGTDTQYF | TGTGCCAGCAGTGATGTGGGGACTAGCGGCACAGATACGCAGTATTTT
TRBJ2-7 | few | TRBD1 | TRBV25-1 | CASSEWEGQGEHEQYF | TGTGCCAGCAGTGAATGGGAGGGACAGGGGGAACACGAGCAGTACTTC
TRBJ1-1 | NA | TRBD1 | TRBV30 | CAWSRQGEAFF | TGTGCCTGGAGTCGACAGGGCGAAGCTTTCTTT
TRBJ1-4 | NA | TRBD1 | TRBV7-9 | CASSRDRGENEKLFF | TGTGCCAGCAGCCGGGACAGGGGAGAGAATGAAAAACTGTTTTTT